Below are 16 T cell receptor beta chains sequenced from a single sample in a study of T cells in tumors after PD-1 blockade. Using immunoSEQ multiplex PCR, the repertoire was profiled, and TCRdb retains in-frame clones only, with some absent. In the table there are about 47,000 clones, about four fifths of which are singletons. The sequenced sample was PBMCs, obtained before anti-PD-1 treatment. The receptors here all came from a human donor with basal cell carcinoma.

The J gene is TRBJ1-4, the V gene TRBV5-1, with TRBD1 matching over 12 bases. Germline V gene sequence: CDR1 SGHRS, CDR2 YFSETQ. The length of the CDR3 is 16 residues. After removal of 2 bases from V and 7 bases from J, the junction contained 6 bases not matched to a gene. CDR3 sequence (DNA): TGCGCCAGCAGCTTAGCGGGACAGGGGGCTACTGAAAAACTGTTTTTT. Its translation: CASSLAGQGATEKLFF.

This clone showed up many times. V usage is TRBV6-5 and J usage is TRBJ2-7, with a weak D call TRBD2 (7 bases). Germline CDR1 reads MNHEY; CDR2 reads SVGAGI. The ends were cut back, 0 bases at V and 2 bases at J, with 11 bases in the middle. This CDR3 has 15 amino acids. The CDR3: CASSYSGEGAYEQYF. The CDR3 DNA reads TGTGCCAGCAGTTACTCCGGGGAGGGGGCCTACGAGCAGTACTTC.

This clone was observed a few times. The chain is built from TRBV5-1 and TRBJ1-2, with unresolved D. The CDR3 has 12 residues. Trimming took off 7 bases at V and 6 bases at J, with 13 bases between the two ends. Germline CDR1 and CDR2: SGHRS and YFSETQ. CDR3 region: CASATGVDGYTF. Here the CDR3 DNA reads TGCGCCAGCGCGACCGGGGTCGATGGCTACACCTTC.

The rearrangement uses TRBV3-1 (or the pseudogene TRBV3-2) and TRBJ2-3; TRBD2 matches 13 bases. The CDR3 runs 19 residues. CDR1 is LGHDT and CDR2 is YNNKEL in the germline V gene (reference sequence). The ends lost 0 bases at V and 0 bases at J; junction bases unmatched: 6. The CDR3 nucleotides read TGTGCCAGCAGCCAAGAACGGAGACTAGCGGGAGGAAGCACAGATACGCAGTATTTT. Protein sequence: CASSQERRLAGGSTDTQYF.

The J gene is TRBJ2-3, the V gene TRBV18; the match to TRBD2 covers 11 bases. V gave up 4 bases and J gave up 1 base; unmatched junction bases: 1. The germline gives CDR1 KGHSH, CDR2 LQKENI. This CDR3 contains 15 residues. The CDR3 nucleotides are TGTGCCAGCTCACAACTAGCGGGGGGCACAGATACGCAGTATTTT. It yields the protein CASSQLAGGTDTQYF.

This clone has just a few counts. The V call is TRBV5-1, the J call TRBJ2-2; D may be TRBD1 or TRBD2 (5 bases each). V was trimmed by 7 bases and J by 8 bases, leaving 24 bases between them. Per the germline V gene, CDR1 is SGHRS and CDR2 is YFSETQ. This CDR3 is built from 16 residues. The CDR3 sequence: CASSFSGTNNGGELFF. CDR3 nucleotide sequence: TGCGCCAGCTCCTTCTCCGGGACCAACAATGGAGGGGAGCTGTTTTTT.

The chain is built from TRBV28 and TRBJ2-5, with 10 bases that match TRBD1. The CDR3 runs 14 residues. From germline, CDR1 is MDHEN and CDR2 SYDVKM. V lost 5 bases and J lost 7; bases outside the gene matches: 7. CDR3 residues: CASSTDRGLGTQYF. The CDR3 nucleotides read TGTGCCAGCAGTACCGACAGGGGGCTCGGGACCCAGTACTTC.

The chain is built from TRBV16 and TRBJ1-5; D perhaps matches TRBD1 (5 bases). Looked up from germline, CDR1 is KGHSY and CDR2 is FQNENV. V lost 0 bases to trimming and J lost 7 bases, with 10 bases between them. CDR3 length: 14 residues. The CDR3 region has the DNA TGTGCCAGCAGCCAATCAGGGCAGGGACAGCCCCAGCATTTT. It yields the protein CASSQSGQGQPQHF.

This clone was seen a single time. The chain carries TRBV6-5 and TRBJ2-1; TRBD1 or TRBD2 may be the D gene (7 bases each). Trimming removed 6 bases at V and 2 bases at J, with 14 bases between. Germline lookup yields CDR1 MNHEY and CDR2 SVGAGI. The CDR3 contains 15 residues. The CDR3 loop is CASSPGGGPYNEQFF. CDR3 DNA: TGTGCCAGCAGCCCAGGGGGGGGGCCCTACAATGAGCAGTTCTTC.

The J gene is TRBJ2-1, the V gene TRBV20-1; D gene unclear. The CDR3 runs to 11 residues. V lost 6 bases and J lost 8, with 11 bases in between. Per germline, CDR1 DFQATT and CDR2 SNEGSKA (reference sequence). The CDR3 protein is CSATRTHEQFF. In DNA, the CDR3 is TGCAGTGCGACCCGGACGCATGAGCAGTTCTTC.

This clone was seen once. The chain combines TRBV6-6 with TRBJ2-5; D not certain. This CDR3 is built from 14 residues. Germline V gives CDR1 MNHNY, CDR2 SVGAGI (reference sequence). Trimming shortened V by 0 bases and J by 5 bases, and 10 bases separated the two germline ends. The CDR3 spells CASSYSGSWETQYF. As DNA, the CDR3 is TGTGCCAGCAGTTACTCTGGGTCATGGGAGACCCAGTACTTC.

The gene calls are TRBV7-2 and TRBJ2-5; possibly TRBD2 for D (6 bases). CDR3 length equals 15 residues. Germline CDR1 and CDR2: SGHTA and FQGNSA. Trimming took 5 bases from V and 2 from J, leaving 15 bases between them. The CDR3 coding sequence is TGTGCCAGCAGCGCCGCCCCGGGACTTCAAGAGACCCAGTACTTC. This gives the protein CASSAAPGLQETQYF.

This clone turned up a few times. J is TRBJ2-1 and V is TRBV3-1 (or the pseudogene TRBV3-2); 8 nucleotides agree with TRBD2. In germline, CDR1 is LGHDT, CDR2 YNNKEL (reference sequence). V lost 2 bases and J lost 9; bases outside the gene matches: 6. The CDR3 has 14 amino acids. Here the CDR3 reads CASSQSGSSGEQFF. For the CDR3, the DNA is TGTGCCAGCAGCCAAAGCGGGAGTTCCGGTGAGCAGTTCTTC.

The chain has TRBV19 and TRBJ1-3, with D maybe TRBD1 (6 bases). CDR1 is LNHDA, CDR2 SQIVND, per germline (reference sequence). This CDR3 is 15 amino acids long. V lost 2 bases and J lost 4, with 12 bases in between. For the CDR3, the DNA is TGTGCCAGTAGTATATTTTTACAGGGCGGAAACACCATATATTTT. Translation: CASSIFLQGGNTIYF. Full variable domain (outside the CDR3, taken from reference TRBV19 and TRBJ1-3): DGGITQSPKYLFRKEGQNVTLSCEQNLNHDAMYWYRQDPGQGLRLIYYSQIVNDFQKGDIAEGYSVSREKKESFPLTVTSAQKNPTAFYLCASSIFLQGGNTIYFGEGSWLTVV.

In its sample, this clone was seen a few times. The rearrangement links TRBV27 to TRBJ2-7; D ambiguous. The germline V gene has CDR1 MNHEY and CDR2 SMNVEV (reference sequence). The germline V and J ends were trimmed by 6 bases and 3 bases, with 24 bases remaining between them. The CDR3 extends over 17 amino acids. The CDR3 region has the DNA TGTGCCAGCAGATCCTCCCCCCAAGTTGGAGTTCACTACGAGCAGTACTTC. Amino acids: CASRSSPQVGVHYEQYF.

The J gene is TRBJ2-5, the V gene TRBV27, with TRBD1 matching 7 bases. The V gene's germline CDR1 is MNHEY and CDR2 SMNVEV (reference sequence). The V segment lost 3 bases and the J segment 5 bases; nucleotides outside the gene matches: 9. This CDR3 is 15 amino acids long. The CDR3 coding sequence is TGTGCCAGCAGTTTCATCATAGGGGGCGCGGAGACCCAGTACTTC. Its protein product is CASSFIIGGAETQYF.